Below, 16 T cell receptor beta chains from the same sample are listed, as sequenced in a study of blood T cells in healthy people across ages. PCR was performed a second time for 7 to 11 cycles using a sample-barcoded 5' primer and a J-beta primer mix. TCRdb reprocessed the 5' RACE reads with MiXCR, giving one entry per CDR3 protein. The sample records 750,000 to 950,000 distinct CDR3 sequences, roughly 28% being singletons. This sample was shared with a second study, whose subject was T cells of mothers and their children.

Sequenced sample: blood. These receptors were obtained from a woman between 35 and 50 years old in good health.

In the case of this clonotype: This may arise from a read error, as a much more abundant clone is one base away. This chain's CDR3 is CASSFGRGHEQFF. The CDR3 DNA reads as TGTGCCAGCAGCTTTGGCAGGGGGCATGAGCAGTTCTTC. The chain joins TRBV7-3 to TRBJ2-1; 8 nucleotides match TRBD1. CDR3 size: 13 residues. V shed 3 bases and J 8 bases; nucleotides not matched to a gene: 3. Germline-derived CDR1 and CDR2 are SGHTA and FQGTGA.

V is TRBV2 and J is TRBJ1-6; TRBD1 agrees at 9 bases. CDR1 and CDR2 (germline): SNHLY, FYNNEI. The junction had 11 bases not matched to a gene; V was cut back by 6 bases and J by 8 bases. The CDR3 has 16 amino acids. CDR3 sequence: CASRRTGVGDDSPLHF. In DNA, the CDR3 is TGTGCCAGCAGACGGACAGGGGTAGGGGATGATTCACCCCTCCACTTT.

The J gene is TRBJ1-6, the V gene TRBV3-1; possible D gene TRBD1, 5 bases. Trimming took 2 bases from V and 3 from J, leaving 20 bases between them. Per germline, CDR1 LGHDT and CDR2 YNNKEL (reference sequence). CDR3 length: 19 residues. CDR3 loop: CASSQLNAGDSFYNSPLHF. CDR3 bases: TGTGCCAGCAGCCAATTAAATGCTGGTGACAGTTTCTATAATTCACCCCTCCACTTT.

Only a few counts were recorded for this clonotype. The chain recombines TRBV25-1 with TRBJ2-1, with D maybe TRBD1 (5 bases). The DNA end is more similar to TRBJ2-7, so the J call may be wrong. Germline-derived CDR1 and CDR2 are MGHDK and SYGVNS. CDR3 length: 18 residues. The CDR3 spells CASSEKGPVKASYNEQYF. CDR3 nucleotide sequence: TGTGCCAGCAGTGAGAAGGGGCCGGTAAAGGCCTCCTACAATGAGCAGTACTTC.

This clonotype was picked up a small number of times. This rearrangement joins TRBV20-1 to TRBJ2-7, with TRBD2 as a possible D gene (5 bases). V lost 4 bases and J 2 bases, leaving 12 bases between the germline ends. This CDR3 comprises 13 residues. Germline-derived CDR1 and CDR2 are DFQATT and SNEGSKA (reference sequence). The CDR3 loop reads CSATEEVTYEQYF. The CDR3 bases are TGCAGTGCTACAGAGGAGGTTACCTACGAGCAGTACTTC.

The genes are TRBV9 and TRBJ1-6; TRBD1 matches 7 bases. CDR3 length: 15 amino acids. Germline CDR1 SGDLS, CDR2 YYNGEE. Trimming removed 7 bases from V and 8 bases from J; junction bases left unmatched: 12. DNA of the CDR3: TGTGCCAGCGGCGCAAGACAGGGTTTGGATTCACCCCTCCACTTT. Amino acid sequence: CASGARQGLDSPLHF.

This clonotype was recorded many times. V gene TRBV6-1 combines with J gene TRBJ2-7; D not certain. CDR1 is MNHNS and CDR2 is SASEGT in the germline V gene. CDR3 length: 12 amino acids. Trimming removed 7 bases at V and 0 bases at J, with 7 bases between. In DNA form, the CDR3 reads TGTGCCAGCACTCGTTTCTCCTACGAGCAGTACTTC. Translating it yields CASTRFSYEQYF.

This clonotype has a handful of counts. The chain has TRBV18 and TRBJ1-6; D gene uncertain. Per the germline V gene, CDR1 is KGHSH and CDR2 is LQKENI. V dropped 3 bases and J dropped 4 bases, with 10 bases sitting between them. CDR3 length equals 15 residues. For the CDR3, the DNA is TGTGCCAGCTCACCGGCGAGGGCATATAATTCACCCCTCCACTTT. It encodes CASSPARAYNSPLHF.

The CDR3 coding sequence is TGTGCCACCGCTAGCTTCCAGGGGTACGAGCAGTACTTC. Its translation: CATASFQGYEQYF. This chain joins TRBV10-3 and TRBJ2-7; tentatively, D is TRBD1 (6 bases). Germline assignment: CDR1 ENHRY and CDR2 SYGVKD. V gave up 10 bases and J gave up 4 bases, with 17 bases separating them. CDR3 length equals 13 residues.

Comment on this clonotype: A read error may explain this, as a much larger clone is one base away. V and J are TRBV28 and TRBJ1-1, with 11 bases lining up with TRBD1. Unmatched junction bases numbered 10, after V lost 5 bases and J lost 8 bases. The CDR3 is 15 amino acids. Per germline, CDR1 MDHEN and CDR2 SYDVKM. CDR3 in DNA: TGTGCCAGCAGTCCGGACAGGGGGCGCGAAGGGGAAGCTTTCTTT. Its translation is CASSPDRGREGEAFF.

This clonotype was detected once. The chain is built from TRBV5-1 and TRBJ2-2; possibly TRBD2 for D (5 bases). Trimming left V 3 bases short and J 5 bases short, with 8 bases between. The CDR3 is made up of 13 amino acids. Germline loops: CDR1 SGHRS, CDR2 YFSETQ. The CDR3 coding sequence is TGCGCCAGCAGCTATAGAGGGACCGGGGAGCTGTTTTTT. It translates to CASSYRGTGELFF.

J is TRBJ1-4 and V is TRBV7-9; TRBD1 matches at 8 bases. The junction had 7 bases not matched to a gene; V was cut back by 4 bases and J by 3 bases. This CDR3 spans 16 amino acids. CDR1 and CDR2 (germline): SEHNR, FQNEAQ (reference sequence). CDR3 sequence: CASSSTTGGPNEKLFF. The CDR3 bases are TGTGCCAGCAGCTCCACAACAGGGGGTCCTAATGAAAAACTGTTTTTT.

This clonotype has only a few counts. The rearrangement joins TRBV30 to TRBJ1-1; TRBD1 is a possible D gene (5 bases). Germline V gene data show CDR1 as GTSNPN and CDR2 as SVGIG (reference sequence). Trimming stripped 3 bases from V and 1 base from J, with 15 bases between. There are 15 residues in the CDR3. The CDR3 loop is CAWRGRIITNTEAFF. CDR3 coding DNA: TGTGCCTGGAGGGGGCGGATAATTACGAACACTGAAGCTTTCTTT.

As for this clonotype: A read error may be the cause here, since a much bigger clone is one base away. The CDR3 protein is CASSLGAGGAPTGQYF. The CDR3, as DNA: TGTGCCAGCAGCTTAGGAGCGGGAGGGGCCCCAACCGGGCAGTACTTC. The chain employs TRBV7-8 and TRBJ2-7; 10 bases agree with TRBD2. The CDR3 sequence is 16 residues long. With V trimmed by 1 base and J by 9 bases, 12 bases remained unmatched. From germline, CDR1 is SGHVS and CDR2 FQNEAQ.

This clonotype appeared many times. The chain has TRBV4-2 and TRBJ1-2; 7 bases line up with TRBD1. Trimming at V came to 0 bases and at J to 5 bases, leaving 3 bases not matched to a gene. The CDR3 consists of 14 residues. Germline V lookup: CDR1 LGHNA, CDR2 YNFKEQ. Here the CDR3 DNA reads TGTGCCAGCAGCCAAGAACAGGGGCCGTATGGCTACACCTTC. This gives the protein CASSQEQGPYGYTF.

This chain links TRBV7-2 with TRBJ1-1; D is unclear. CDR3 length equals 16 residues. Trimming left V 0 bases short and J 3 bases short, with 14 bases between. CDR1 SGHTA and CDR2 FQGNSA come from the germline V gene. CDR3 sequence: CASSLAFPGKDTEAFF. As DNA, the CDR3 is TGTGCCAGCAGCTTAGCGTTCCCGGGGAAGGACACTGAAGCTTTCTTT.